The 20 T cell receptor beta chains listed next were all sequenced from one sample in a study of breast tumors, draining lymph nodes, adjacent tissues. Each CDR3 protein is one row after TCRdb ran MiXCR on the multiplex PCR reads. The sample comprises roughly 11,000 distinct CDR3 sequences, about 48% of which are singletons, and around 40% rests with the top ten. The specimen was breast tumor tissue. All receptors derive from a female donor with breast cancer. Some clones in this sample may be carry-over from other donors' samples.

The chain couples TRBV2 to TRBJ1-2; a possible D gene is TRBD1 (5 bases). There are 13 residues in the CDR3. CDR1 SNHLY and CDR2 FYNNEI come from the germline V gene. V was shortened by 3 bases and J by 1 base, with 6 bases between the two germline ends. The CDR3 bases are TGTGCCAGCAGTGAGCAGGGTAACTATGGCTACACCTTC. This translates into CASSEQGNYGYTF.

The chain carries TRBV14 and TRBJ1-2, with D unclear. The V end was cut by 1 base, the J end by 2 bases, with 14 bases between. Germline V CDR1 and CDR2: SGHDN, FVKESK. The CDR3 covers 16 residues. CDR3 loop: CASSQGRHDGNYGYTF. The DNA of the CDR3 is TGTGCCAGCAGCCAAGGGAGACACGACGGAAACTATGGCTACACCTTC.

CDR3 bases: TGTGCCAGCAGCTCCGGGGCCGGGGGAGATACGCAGTATTTT. Residues: CASSSGAGGDTQYF. V gene TRBV7-8 combines with J gene TRBJ2-3; a weak D match, TRBD2 (6 bases). Germline V CDR1 and CDR2: SGHVS, FQNEAQ. The CDR3 is 14 residues long. Between the trimmed V and J ends, which lost 4 bases and 5 bases, there was a span of 13 bases.

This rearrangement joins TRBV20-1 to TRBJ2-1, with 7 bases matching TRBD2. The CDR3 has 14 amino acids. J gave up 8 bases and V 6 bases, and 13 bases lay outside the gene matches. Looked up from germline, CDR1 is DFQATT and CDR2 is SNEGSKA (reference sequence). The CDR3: CSAIRDYLRHEQFF. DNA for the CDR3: TGCAGTGCCATCCGGGACTATCTGCGCCATGAGCAGTTCTTC.

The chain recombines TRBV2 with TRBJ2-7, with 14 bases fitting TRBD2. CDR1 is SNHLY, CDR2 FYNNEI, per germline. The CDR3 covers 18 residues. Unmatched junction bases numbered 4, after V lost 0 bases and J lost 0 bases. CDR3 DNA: TGTGCCAGCAGTGAAGCCTGGACTAGCGGGGGGAACTCCTACGAGCAGTACTTC. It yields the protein CASSEAWTSGGNSYEQYF.

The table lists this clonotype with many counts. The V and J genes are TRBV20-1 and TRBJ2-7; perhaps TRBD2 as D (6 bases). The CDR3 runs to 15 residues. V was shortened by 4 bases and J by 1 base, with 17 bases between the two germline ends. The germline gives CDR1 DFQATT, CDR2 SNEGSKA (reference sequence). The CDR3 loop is CSATDPGVLSYEQYF. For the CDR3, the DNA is TGCAGTGCTACAGATCCGGGAGTACTTTCCTACGAGCAGTACTTC.

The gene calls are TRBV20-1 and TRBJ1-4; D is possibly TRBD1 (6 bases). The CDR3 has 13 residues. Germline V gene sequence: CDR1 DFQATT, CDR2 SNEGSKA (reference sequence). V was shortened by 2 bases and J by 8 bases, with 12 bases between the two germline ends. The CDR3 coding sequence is TGCAGTGCTAGACAGGGGATAGAGGAAAAACTGTTTTTT. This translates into CSARQGIEEKLFF.

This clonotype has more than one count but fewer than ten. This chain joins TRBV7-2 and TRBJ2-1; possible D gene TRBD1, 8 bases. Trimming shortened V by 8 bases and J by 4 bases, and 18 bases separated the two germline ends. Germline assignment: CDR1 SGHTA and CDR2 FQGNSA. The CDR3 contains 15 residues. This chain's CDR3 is CASHRGGDRYNEQFF. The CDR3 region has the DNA TGTGCCAGCCACAGGGGGGGGGACAGATACAATGAGCAGTTCTTC.

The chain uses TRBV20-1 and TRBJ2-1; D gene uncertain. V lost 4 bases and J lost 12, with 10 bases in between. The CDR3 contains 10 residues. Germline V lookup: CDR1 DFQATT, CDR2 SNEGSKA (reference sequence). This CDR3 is CSAKDQRQFF. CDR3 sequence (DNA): TGCAGTGCTAAGGACCAGCGGCAGTTCTTC.

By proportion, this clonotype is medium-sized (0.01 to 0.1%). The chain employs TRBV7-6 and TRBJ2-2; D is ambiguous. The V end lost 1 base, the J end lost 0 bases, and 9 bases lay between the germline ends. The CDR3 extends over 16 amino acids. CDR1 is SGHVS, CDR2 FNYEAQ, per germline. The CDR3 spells CASSLVRVPNTGELFF. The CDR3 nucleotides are TGTGCCAGCAGCTTAGTCCGGGTACCGAACACCGGGGAGCTGTTTTTT.

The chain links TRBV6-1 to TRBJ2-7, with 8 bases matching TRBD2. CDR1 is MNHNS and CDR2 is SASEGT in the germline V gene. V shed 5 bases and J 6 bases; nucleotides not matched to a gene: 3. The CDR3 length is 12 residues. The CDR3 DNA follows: TGTGCCAGCAGTCTGACTAGCGCCGAGCAGTACTTC. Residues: CASSLTSAEQYF.

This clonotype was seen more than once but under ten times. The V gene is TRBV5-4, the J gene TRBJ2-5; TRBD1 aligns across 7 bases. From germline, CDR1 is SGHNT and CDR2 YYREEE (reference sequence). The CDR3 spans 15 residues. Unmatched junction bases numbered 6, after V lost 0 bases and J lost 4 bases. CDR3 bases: TGTGCCAGCAGCTTGGCCGGGACAGTGTTAGAGACCCAGTACTTC. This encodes CASSLAGTVLETQYF. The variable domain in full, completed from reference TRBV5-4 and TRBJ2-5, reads ETGVTQSPTHLIKTRGQQVTLRCSSQSGHNTVSWYQQALGQGPQFIFQYYREEENGRGNFPPRFSGLQFPNYSSELNVNALELDDSALYLCASSLAGTVLETQYFGPGTRLLVL.

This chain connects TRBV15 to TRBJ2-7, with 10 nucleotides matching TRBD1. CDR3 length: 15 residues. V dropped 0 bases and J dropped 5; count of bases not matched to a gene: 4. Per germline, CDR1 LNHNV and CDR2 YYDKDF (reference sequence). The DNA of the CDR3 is TGTGCCACCAGCAGAGACCGGGACAGGGGTCACGAGCAGTACGTC. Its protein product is CATSRDRDRGHEQYV.

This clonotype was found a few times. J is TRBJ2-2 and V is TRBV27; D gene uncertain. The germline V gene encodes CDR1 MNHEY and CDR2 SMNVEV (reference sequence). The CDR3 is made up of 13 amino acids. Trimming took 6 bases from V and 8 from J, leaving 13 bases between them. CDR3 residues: CASRMQHGGELFF. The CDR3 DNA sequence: TGTGCCAGCAGGATGCAGCACGGAGGGGAGCTGTTTTTT.

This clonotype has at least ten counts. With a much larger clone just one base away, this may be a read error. In DNA, the CDR3 is TGTGCCAGCAGCGTAGGAGGGGGGAGAAACTATGGCTCCACCTTC. The encoded protein is CASSVGGGRNYGSTF. The V and J genes are TRBV9 and TRBJ1-2; perhaps TRBD1 as D (6 bases). Germline CDR1 reads SGDLS; CDR2 reads YYNGEE. The CDR3 totals 15 residues.

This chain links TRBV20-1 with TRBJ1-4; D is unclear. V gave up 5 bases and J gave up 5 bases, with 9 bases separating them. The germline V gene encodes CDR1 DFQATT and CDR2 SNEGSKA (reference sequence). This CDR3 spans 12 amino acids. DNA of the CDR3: TGCAGTGCTGGAGGGTGGAATGAAAAACTGTTTTTT. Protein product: CSAGGWNEKLFF.

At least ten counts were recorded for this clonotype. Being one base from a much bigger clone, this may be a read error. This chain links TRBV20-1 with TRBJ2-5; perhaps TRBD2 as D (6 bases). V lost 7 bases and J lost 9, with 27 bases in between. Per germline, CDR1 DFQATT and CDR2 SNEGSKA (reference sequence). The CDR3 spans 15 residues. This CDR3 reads CSVLRRGELAKAQYF. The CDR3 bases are TGCAGTGTCCTGCGGCGCGGGGAATTGGCGAAGGCCCAGTACTTC.

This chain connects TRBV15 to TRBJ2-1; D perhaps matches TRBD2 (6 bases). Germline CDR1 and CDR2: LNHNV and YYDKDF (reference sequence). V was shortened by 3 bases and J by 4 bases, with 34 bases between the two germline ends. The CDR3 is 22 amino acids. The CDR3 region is CATSSRAHLITPRLGGYNEQFF. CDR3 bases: TGTGCCACCAGCAGTCGAGCCCACCTAATTACCCCTCGACTAGGCGGTTACAATGAGCAGTTCTTC. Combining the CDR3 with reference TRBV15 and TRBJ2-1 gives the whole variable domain DAMVIQNPRYQVTQFGKPVTLSCSQTLNHNVMYWYQQKSSQAPKLLFHYYDKDFNNEADTPDNFQSRRPNTSFCFLDIRSPGLGDTAMYLCATSSRAHLITPRLGGYNEQFFGPGTRLTVL.

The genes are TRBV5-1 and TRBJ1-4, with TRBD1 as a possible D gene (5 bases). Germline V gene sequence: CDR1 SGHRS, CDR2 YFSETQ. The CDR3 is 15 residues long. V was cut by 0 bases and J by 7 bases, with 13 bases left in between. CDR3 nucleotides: TGCGCCAGCAGCTTGGCGGCGGCAGGGAGTGAAAAACTGTTTTTT. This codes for CASSLAAAGSEKLFF.

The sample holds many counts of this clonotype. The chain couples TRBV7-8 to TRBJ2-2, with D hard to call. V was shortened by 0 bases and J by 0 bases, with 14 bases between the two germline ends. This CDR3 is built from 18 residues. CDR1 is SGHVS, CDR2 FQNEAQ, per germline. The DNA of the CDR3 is TGTGCCAGCAGCTTAGCTGTCGGGCCATCCTCGAACACCGGGGAGCTGTTTTTT. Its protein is CASSLAVGPSSNTGELFF.